This T cell receptor (beta chain) appears in the sequencing data of a study of radiotherapy plus CTLA-4 blockade in lung cancer (dated by TCRdb to 2017 to 2018). Background for the entire study: Among the enrolled patients, about 19% had an objective response, and less than 40% reached disease control.

The library came from the immunoSEQ multiplex PCR assay. Not all clones reach the TCRdb copy of this immuneACCESS table, which keeps in-frame sequences only. Checked studies attribute under half of the gap to unresolved V genes and leave the rest unexplained. The sample table records 50,000 or so clones; 65% to 85% of these occur just once. Around 8.3% of the sample lies in the top ten. The study evaluated CTLA-4 blockade (ipilimumab) given together with focal radiation therapy in patients who had chemo-refractory metastatic non-small-cell lung cancer. On the study overall, not on this receptor specifically: After treatment with radiotherapy and ipilimumab, TCR clones that originated in tumors expanded in peripheral blood. The strongest predictors of response were reported to be early dynamic shifts in blood T cell clones along with a rise in serum interferon-beta following radiation.

The CDR3 runs 13 amino acids, cysteine and phenylalanine included. Solely the CDR3 DNA is kept, with 39 bases framed from the first base. CDR1 is given as MDHEN and CDR2 as SYDVKM, both from the germline V gene. Trimming takes 6 bases from V and 3 bases from J, and the germline ends sit 11 bases apart. With respect to this clone: Its antigen target is currently unknown. No base qualities exist here, and no much larger clone lies one base off it.

This sample comprised peripheral blood, obtained from a patient treated with radiotherapy plus ipilimumab. This receptor was identified in a human donor with non-small cell lung cancer who had stable disease on radiotherapy plus ipilimumab. Rearrangement joined TRBV28 to TRBJ1-2; tentative D gene TRBD1, with 6 bases matching. The nucleotide sequence is given as TGTGCCAGCAGACAGGGTGGGGACTATGGCTACACCTTC. Translated, it reads CASRQGGDYGYTF.